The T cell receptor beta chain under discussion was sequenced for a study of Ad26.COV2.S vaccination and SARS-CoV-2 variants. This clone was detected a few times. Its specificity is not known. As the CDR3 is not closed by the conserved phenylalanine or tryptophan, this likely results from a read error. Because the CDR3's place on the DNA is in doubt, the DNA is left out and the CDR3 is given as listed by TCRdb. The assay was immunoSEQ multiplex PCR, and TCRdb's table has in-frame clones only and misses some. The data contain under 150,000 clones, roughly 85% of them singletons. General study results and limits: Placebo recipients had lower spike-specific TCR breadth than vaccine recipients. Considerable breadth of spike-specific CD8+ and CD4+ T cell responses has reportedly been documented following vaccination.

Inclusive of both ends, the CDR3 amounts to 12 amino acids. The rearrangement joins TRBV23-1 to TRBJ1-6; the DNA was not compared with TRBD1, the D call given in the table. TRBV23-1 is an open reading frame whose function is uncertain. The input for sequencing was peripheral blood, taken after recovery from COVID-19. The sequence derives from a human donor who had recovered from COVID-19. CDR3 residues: CASSHGQRSGES.